Included here is one TCR beta chain sequence, with context. Its antigen is unidentified. The source of the sample is a study of cytomegalovirus exposure and HLA in healthy donors. Study observations and caveats: In a later analysis, most CMV-associated TCR beta chains appeared HLA-restricted. Indistinguishable V segments, including TRBV6-2 and TRBV6-3, were excluded. Usually a TCR sequence was rare, but some public TCRs were found in many donors.

Primers for the PCR totalled 60 Vbeta and 13 Jbeta. Produced via immunoSEQ multiplex PCR; TCRdb's table is partial and in-frame only. The sample carries around 160,000 clones, 68% recorded once. CDR3 size: 15 residues. Germline CDR1 and CDR2: MNHNY and SVGAGI (reference sequence). With 2 bases removed from V and 5 bases from J, the gap between germline ends came to 15 bases. Sequencing input: PBMCs. The TCR sequence derives from a man aged 50-59 years in good health and CMV-seronegative. J is TRBJ1-1 and V is TRBV6-6; TRBD1 might be the D (5 bases). The CDR3: CASSYVSPGGTEAFF. In DNA form, the CDR3 reads TGTGCCAGCAGTTACGTTTCTCCCGGGGGGACTGAAGCTTTCTTT.